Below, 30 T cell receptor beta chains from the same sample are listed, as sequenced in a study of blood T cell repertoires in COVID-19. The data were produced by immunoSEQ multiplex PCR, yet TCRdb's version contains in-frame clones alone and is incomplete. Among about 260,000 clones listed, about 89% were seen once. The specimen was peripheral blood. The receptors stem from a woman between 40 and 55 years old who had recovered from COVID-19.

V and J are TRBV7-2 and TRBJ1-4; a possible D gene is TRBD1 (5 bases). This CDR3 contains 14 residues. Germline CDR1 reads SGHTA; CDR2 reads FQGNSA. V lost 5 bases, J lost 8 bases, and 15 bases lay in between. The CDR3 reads CASSANTWGEKLFF. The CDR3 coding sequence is TGTGCCAGCAGCGCCAATACGTGGGGCGAAAAACTGTTTTTT.

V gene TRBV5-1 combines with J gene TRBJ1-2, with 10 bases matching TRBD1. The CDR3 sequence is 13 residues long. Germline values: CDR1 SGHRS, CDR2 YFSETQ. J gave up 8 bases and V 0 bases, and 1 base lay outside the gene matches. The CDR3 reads CASSLGTGGGYTF. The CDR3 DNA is TGCGCCAGCAGCTTGGGGACAGGGGGAGGCTACACCTTC.

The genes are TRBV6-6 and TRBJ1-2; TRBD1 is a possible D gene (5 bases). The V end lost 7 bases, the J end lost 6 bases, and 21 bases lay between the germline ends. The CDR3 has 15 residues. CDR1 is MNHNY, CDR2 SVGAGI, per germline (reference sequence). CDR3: CASTFREGYGDGYTF. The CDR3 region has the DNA TGTGCCAGCACATTCAGGGAAGGGTACGGCGATGGCTACACCTTC.

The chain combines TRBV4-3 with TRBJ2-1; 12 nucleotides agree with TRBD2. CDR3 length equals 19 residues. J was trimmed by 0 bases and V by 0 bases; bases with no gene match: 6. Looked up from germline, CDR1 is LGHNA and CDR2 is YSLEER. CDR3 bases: TGCGCCAGCAGCCAAGATTCGCTAGCGGGGGGGAGCTCCTACAATGAGCAGTTCTTC. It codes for CASSQDSLAGGSSYNEQFF.

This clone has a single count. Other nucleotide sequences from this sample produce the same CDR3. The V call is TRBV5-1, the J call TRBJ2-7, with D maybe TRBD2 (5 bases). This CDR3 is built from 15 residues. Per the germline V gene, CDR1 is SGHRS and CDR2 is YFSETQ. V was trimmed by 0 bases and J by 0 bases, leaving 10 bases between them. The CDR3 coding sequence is TGCGCCAGCAGCTTGGGGGGAAGCGGCTCCTACGAGCAGTACTTC. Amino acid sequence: CASSLGGSGSYEQYF.

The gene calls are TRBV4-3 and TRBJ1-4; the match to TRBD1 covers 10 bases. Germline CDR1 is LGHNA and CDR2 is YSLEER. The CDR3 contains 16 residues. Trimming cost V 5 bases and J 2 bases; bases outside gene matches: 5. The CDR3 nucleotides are TGCGCCAGCAGCTCCGGGACAGGGGCTACTAATGAAAAACTGTTTTTT. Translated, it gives CASSSGTGATNEKLFF.

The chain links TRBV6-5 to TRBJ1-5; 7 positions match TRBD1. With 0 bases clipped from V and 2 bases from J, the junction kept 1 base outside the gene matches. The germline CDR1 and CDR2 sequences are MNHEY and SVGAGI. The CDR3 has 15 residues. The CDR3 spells CASSYSGTGNQPQHF. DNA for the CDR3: TGTGCCAGCAGTTACTCAGGGACAGGCAATCAGCCCCAGCATTTT.

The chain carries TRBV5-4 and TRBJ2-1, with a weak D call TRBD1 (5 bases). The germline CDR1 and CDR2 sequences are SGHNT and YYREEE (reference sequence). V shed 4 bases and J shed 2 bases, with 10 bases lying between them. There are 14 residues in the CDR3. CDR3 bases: TGTGCCAGCAGCCCAGACAGCACCTACAATGAGCAGTTCTTC. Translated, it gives CASSPDSTYNEQFF.

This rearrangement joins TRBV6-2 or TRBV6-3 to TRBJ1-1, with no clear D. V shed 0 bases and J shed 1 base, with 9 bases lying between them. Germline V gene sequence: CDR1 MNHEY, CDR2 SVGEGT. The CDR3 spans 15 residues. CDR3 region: CASSYSRARNTEAFF. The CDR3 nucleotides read TGTGCCAGCAGTTACTCGAGGGCCAGGAACACTGAAGCTTTCTTT.

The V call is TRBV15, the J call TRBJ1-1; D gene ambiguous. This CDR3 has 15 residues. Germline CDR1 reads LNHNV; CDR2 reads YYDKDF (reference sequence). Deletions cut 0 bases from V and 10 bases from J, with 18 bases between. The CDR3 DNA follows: TGTGCCACCAGCAGAGATTCCGGACGGACTGTCGGAGCTTTCTTT. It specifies CATSRDSGRTVGAFF.

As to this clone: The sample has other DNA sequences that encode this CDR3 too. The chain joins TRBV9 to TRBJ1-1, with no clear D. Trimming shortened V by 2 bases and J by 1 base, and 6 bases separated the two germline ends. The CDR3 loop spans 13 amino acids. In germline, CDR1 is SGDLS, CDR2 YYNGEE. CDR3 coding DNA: TGTGCCAGCAGCGTGGGCGCGAACACTGAAGCTTTCTTT. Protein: CASSVGANTEAFF.

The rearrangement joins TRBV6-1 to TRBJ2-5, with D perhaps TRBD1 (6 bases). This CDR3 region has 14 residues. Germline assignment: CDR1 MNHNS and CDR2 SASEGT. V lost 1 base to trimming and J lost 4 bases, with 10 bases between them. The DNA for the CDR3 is TGTGCCAGCAGTGAAGAGGGACAAGGAGAGACCCAGTACTTC. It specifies CASSEEGQGETQYF.

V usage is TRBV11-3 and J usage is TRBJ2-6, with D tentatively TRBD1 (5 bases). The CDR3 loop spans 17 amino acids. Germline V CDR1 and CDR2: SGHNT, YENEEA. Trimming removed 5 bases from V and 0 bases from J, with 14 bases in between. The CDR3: CASSPRTLSSGANVLTF. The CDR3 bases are TGTGCCAGCAGCCCCAGGACACTTTCCTCTGGGGCCAACGTCCTGACTTTC.

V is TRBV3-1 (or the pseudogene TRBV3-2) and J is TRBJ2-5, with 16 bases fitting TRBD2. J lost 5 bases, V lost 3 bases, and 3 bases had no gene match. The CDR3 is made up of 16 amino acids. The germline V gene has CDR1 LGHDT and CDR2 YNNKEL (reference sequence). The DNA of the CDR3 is TGTGCCAGCAGCCAGGGGACTAGCGGGGGGGCGGAGACCCAGTACTTC. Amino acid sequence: CASSQGTSGGAETQYF.

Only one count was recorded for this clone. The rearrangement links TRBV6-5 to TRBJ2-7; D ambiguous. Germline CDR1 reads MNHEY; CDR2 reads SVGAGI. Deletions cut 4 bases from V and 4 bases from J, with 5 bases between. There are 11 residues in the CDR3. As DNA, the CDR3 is TGTGCCAGCAGTTCCCGGTACGAGCAGTACTTC. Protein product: CASSSRYEQYF.

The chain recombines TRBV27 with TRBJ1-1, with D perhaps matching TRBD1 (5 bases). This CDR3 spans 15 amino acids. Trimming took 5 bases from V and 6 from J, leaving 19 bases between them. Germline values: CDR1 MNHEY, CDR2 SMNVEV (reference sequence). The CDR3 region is CASSRTPGLRSEAFF. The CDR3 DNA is TGTGCCAGCAGTCGTACTCCGGGACTGAGGTCTGAAGCTTTCTTT.

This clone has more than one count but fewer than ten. DNA of the CDR3: TGCGCCAGCAGCTCGGGGGGAAAGCAGTACTTC. It translates to CASSSGGKQYF. J is TRBJ2-7 and V is TRBV5-1, with 7 bases that match TRBD2. The CDR3 is made up of 11 amino acids. Germline-derived CDR1 and CDR2 are SGHRS and YFSETQ. The trim removed 3 bases at V and 8 bases at J, leaving 2 bases unmatched. Full variable domain (outside the CDR3, taken from reference TRBV5-1 and TRBJ2-7): KAGVTQTPRYLIKTRGQQVTLSCSPISGHRSVSWYQQTPGQGLQFLFEYFSETQRNKGNFPGRFSGRQFSNSRSEMNVSTLELGDSALYLCASSSGGKQYFGPGTRLTVT.

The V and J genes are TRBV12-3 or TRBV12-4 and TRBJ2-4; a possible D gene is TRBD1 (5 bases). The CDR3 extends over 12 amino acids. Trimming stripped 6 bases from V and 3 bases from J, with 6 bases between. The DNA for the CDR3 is TGTGCCAGCAGGGGGCTCAAAAACATTCAGTACTTC. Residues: CASRGLKNIQYF.

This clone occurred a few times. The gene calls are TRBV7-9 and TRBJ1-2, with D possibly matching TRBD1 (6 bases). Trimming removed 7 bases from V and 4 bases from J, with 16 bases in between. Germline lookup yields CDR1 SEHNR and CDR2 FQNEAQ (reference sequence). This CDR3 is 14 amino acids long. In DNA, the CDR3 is TGTGCCAGCAAACTGCAGGACAGCGCCTATGGCTACACCTTC. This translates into CASKLQDSAYGYTF.

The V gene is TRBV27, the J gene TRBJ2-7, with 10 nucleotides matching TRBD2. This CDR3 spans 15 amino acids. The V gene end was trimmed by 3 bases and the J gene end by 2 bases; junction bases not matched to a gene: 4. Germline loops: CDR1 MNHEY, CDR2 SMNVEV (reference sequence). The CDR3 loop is CASSFSSGGPYEQYF. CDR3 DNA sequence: TGTGCCAGCAGTTTTAGTAGCGGGGGGCCCTACGAGCAGTACTTC.

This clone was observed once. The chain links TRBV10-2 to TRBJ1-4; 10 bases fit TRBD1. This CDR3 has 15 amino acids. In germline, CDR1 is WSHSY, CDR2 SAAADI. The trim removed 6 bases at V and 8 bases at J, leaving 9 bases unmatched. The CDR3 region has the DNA TGCGCCAGCAGGGCGACCGGGACAGGGGACGAAAAACTGTTTTTT. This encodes CASRATGTGDEKLFF.

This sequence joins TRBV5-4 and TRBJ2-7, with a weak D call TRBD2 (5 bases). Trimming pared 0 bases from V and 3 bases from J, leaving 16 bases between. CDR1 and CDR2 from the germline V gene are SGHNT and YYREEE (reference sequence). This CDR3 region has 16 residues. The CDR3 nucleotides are TGTGCCAGCAGCTTGGTTGGCGCTAGCCTGGGCTACGAGCAGTACTTC. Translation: CASSLVGASLGYEQYF. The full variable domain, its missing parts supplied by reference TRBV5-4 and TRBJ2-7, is ETGVTQSPTHLIKTRGQQVTLRCSSQSGHNTVSWYQQALGQGPQFIFQYYREEENGRGNFPPRFSGLQFPNYSSELNVNALELDDSALYLCASSLVGASLGYEQYFGPGTRLTVT.

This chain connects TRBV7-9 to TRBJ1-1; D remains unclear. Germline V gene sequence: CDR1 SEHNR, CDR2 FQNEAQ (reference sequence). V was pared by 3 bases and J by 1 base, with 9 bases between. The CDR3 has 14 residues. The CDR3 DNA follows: TGTGCCAGCAGCTTCGCAGGTTCGAACACTGAAGCTTTCTTT. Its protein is CASSFAGSNTEAFF.

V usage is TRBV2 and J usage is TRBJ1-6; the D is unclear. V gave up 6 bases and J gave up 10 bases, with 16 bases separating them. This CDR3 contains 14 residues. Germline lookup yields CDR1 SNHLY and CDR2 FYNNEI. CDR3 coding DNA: TGTGCCAGCAGGAAGCGGGGTGGGTTCTCACCCCTCCACTTT. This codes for CASRKRGGFSPLHF.

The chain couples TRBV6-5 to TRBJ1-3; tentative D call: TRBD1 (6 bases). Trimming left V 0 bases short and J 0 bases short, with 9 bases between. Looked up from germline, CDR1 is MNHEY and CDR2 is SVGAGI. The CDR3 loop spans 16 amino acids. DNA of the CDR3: TGTGCCAGCAGTTACTCTGGGGGCGTCTCTGGAAACACCATATATTTT. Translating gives CASSYSGGVSGNTIYF.

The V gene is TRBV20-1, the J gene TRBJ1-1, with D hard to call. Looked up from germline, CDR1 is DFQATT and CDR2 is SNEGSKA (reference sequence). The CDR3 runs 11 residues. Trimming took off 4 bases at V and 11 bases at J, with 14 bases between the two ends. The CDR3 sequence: CSANLRVGAFF. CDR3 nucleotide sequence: TGCAGTGCTAACCTCCGGGTTGGGGCTTTCTTT.

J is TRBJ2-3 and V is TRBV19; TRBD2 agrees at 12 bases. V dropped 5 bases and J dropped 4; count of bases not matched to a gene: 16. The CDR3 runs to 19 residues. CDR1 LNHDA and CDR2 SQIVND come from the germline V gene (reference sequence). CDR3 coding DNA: TGTGCCAGTAGTTCCCGTAGGACTAGCGGGGCCTTTAGGGCAGATACGCAGTATTTT. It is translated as CASSSRRTSGAFRADTQYF.

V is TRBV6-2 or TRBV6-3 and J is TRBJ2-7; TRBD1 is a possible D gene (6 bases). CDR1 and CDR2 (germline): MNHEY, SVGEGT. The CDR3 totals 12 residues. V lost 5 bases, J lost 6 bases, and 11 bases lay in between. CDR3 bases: TGTGCCAGCAGTACCTTGGGGGCCGAGCAGTACTTC. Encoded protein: CASSTLGAEQYF.

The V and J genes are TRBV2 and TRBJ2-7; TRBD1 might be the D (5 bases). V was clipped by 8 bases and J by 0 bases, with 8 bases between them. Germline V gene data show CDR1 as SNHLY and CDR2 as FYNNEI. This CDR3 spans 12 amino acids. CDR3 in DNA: TGTGCCAGCGGGGCCCTCTCCTACGAGCAGTACTTC. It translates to CASGALSYEQYF.

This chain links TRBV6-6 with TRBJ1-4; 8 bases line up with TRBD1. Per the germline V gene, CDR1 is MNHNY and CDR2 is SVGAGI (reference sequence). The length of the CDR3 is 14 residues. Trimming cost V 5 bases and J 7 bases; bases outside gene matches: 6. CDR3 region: CASSRQGSGEKLFF. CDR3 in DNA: TGTGCCAGCAGTCGACAGGGGTCGGGTGAAAAACTGTTTTTT.